Sequencing of this T cell receptor (beta chain) was carried out in a study of T cells in Graves' hyperthyroidism and ophthalmopathy. Enrolled ophthalmopathy patients presented with a Clinical Activity Score of at least 3, a NOSPECS grade of at least 4, and disease duration under 3 months. Each diagnosis was grounded in clinical symptoms, serum thyroxine and TRAb, thyroid ultrasound, and orbital computed tomography. TCR beta CDR3 sequences were amplified from RNA transcripts. A first-round RT-PCR of the TCR CDR3 used the HTBI primer set. TCRdb re-called the multiplex PCR reads through MiXCR, storing one row per CDR3 protein. The sample includes fewer than 400,000 distinct CDR3 sequences, roughly 13% of them seen just once. Per germline, CDR1 SGDLS and CDR2 YYNGEE. V gave up 0 bases and J gave up 5 bases, with 8 bases separating them. CDR3 length equals 14 residues.

Sequenced material: blood. The chain employs TRBV9 and TRBJ1-4; D might be TRBD1 (5 bases). This TCR was sampled from a man in his fifties or sixties with Graves' ophthalmopathy. CDR3 nucleotides: TGTGCCAGCAGCGTAGGGGGCGGGAATGAAAAACTGTTTTTT. Protein sequence: CASSVGGGNEKLFF.